Each of the 7 T cell receptor beta chains below was sequenced from the same sample in a study of T cell clonotyping in hematopoietic cell transplantation. Generated by immunoSEQ multiplex PCR, the TCRdb table keeps only in-frame clones and is missing some. Of approximately 25,000 clones in the sample, approximately 80% were seen once. Time point of the sample: recipient sample about 28 days before transplant, after cytoreduction. The material sequenced was peripheral blood mononuclear cells, taken before stem cell transplant. Source of these receptors: a woman aged 60-75 years with acute myeloid leukemia. Some clones in this sample may be carry-over from other donors' samples.

V and J are TRBV19 and TRBJ1-5; D is undetermined. This CDR3 region has 14 residues. Germline CDR1 and CDR2: LNHDA and SQIVND (reference sequence). Trimming cost V 2 bases and J 5 bases, with 10 bases left between them. The DNA for the CDR3 is TGTGCCAGTAGTATAAGCCGGACGGATCAGCCCCAGCATTTT. Its protein is CASSISRTDQPQHF.

This clone came up a few times. The chain uses TRBV11-2 and TRBJ2-7; 7 positions match TRBD2. Trimming took 1 base from V and 7 from J; bases not matched to a gene: 10. Germline CDR1 reads SGHAT; CDR2 reads FQNNGV. The CDR3 is 15 residues long. The CDR3 sequence is CASSLVVGRPGEQYF. DNA for the CDR3: TGTGCCAGCAGCTTAGTGGTCGGGAGGCCGGGGGAGCAGTACTTC.

The genes are TRBV29-1 and TRBJ2-2; 11 bases map to TRBD2. The CDR3 length is 17 residues. J lost 3 bases, V lost 6 bases, and 12 bases had no gene match. Germline CDR1 and CDR2: SQVTM and ANQGSEA. The CDR3 bases are TGCAGCGTAAAAGGGCTAGCGGGGGGTCTCGACACCGGGGAGCTGTTTTTT. Its translation is CSVKGLAGGLDTGELFF.

The rearrangement links TRBV28 to TRBJ1-5, with D unclear. The germline gives CDR1 MDHEN, CDR2 SYDVKM. The V end lost 6 bases, the J end lost 4 bases, and 22 bases lay between the germline ends. The CDR3 length is 17 residues. CDR3 residues: CASSPNYGKVVNQPQHF. The CDR3 bases are TGTGCCAGCAGCCCCAACTACGGTAAAGTTGTTAATCAGCCCCAGCATTTT.

V usage is TRBV4-3 and J usage is TRBJ1-2; D is perhaps TRBD1 (5 bases). The CDR3 consists of 14 residues. V dropped 0 bases and J dropped 7 bases, with 12 bases sitting between them. Germline-derived CDR1 and CDR2 are LGHNA and YSLEER. The CDR3 DNA reads TGCGCCAGCAGCCAAGATGAGGGGTTGGGTGGCTACACCTTC. This translates into CASSQDEGLGGYTF.

This CDR3 is CASSFERGEDEQYF. The CDR3 nucleotides read TGTGCCAGCAGTTTTGAGAGGGGCGAGGACGAGCAGTACTTC. The V call is TRBV27, the J call TRBJ2-7; the D call may be TRBD1 or TRBD2 (5 bases each). Trimming left V 3 bases short and J 5 bases short, with 14 bases between. The CDR3 covers 14 residues. Per the germline V gene, CDR1 is MNHEY and CDR2 is SMNVEV (reference sequence).

On this clone itself: Relative to the germline gene, one junction end is altered; a read error may explain this. The rearrangement uses TRBV13 and TRBJ2-5; 9 nucleotides match TRBD2. The CDR3 consists of 15 residues. Per the germline V gene, CDR1 is PRHDT and CDR2 is FYEKMQ (reference sequence). The CDR3 protein is CASSVGTSFQETQYF. In nucleotides, the CDR3 is TGTGCCAGCAGCGTAGGGACTAGCTTTCAAGAGACCCAGTACTTC.